Detailed here is one T cell receptor beta chain. This sample was included in a study of control samples from healthy donors and cancer patients. The ends were cut back, 4 bases at V and 6 bases at J, with 16 bases in the middle. This CDR3 spans 15 amino acids. CDR1 LGHNA and CDR2 YSLEER come from the germline V gene. Method: immunoSEQ multiplex PCR; TCRdb's copy keeps in-frame clones and lacks some. The sample has 95,000 to 150,000 clones; just over 90% are singletons. The sample comprised blood. This chain uses TRBV4-3 with TRBJ2-1; D not certain. This receptor was obtained from a woman between 18 and 29 years old in good health. The CDR3 DNA is TGCGCCAGCAGCCTTAACTTAATTACCATCAATGAGCAGTTCTTC. Its protein is CASSLNLITINEQFF.